The clone carrying this TCR beta chain came up a few times. The data are from a study of blood T cell repertoires in COVID-19. Whole-study context: Samples came from the United States, Italy and Spain, spanning acute and convalescent COVID-19.

This CDR3 comprises 13 residues. The germline gives CDR1 SGHRS, CDR2 YFSETQ. The ends were cut back, 4 bases at V and 0 bases at J, with 6 bases in the middle. The authors' processing: Amplification of reference gene primers provided the estimated nucleated cell counts. Libraries were prepared by immunoSEQ multiplex PCR; TCRdb keeps only in-frame clonotypes and omits some of them. V and J calls and clone size are as listed in that table; D and trimming were resolved from the DNA. The repertoire has more than 110,000 clones, around 83% of them found once; the top ten carry roughly 3.9%. The receptor was derived from an elderly woman with acute or convalescent COVID-19. The material sequenced was peripheral blood. The chain carries TRBV5-1 and TRBJ2-3; no definite D call. The CDR3 region has the DNA TGCGCCAGCAGCACTATGAGCACAGATACGCAGTATTTT. Encoded protein: CASSTMSTDTQYF.